Below, 25 T cell receptor beta chains from the same sample are listed, as sequenced in a study of blood T cell repertoires in COVID-19. This table comes from immunoSEQ multiplex PCR, and its TCRdb copy is limited to in-frame clones, with some not included. The sample gives 95,000 to 120,000 clones, 85% to 90% of which show up once; approximately 4.4% is in the top ten. The sequenced sample was peripheral blood. Receptors were obtained from a woman between 50 and 59 years old with acute or convalescent COVID-19.

Here the CDR3 reads CASRTQGGSPLHF. The CDR3 DNA reads as TGTGCCAGCAGGACACAAGGGGGTTCACCCCTCCACTTT. The J gene is TRBJ1-6, the V gene TRBV27; tentative D call: TRBD1 (6 bases). Trimming removed 6 bases from V and 9 bases from J, with 12 bases in between. Per germline, CDR1 MNHEY and CDR2 SMNVEV (reference sequence). The CDR3 consists of 13 residues.

The rearrangement links TRBV11-2 to TRBJ1-6; a weak D match, TRBD1 (6 bases). Germline V gene data show CDR1 as SGHAT and CDR2 as FQNNGV. Trimming cost V 3 bases and J 10 bases, with 16 bases left between them. The CDR3 spans 15 residues. The CDR3 region is CASSLTGRGGSPLHF. CDR3 bases: TGTGCCAGCAGCTTGACAGGCCGAGGCGGCTCACCCCTCCACTTT.

The rearrangement links TRBV4-1 to TRBJ2-1, with a possible D match to TRBD2 (6 bases). The V gene's germline CDR1 is MGHRA and CDR2 YSYEKL. The CDR3 has 16 residues. V was pared by 4 bases and J by 8 bases, with 21 bases between. Written as DNA, the CDR3 is TGCGCCAGCAGCCTACTACTAGCTATCCCCTCGGATGAGCAGTTCTTC. Translation: CASSLLLAIPSDEQFF.

The chain combines TRBV3-1 (or the pseudogene TRBV3-2) with TRBJ1-1; possible D gene TRBD1, 6 bases. This CDR3 has 15 residues. Trimming shortened V by 7 bases and J by 1 base, and 16 bases separated the two germline ends. The germline gives CDR1 LGHDT, CDR2 YNNKEL (reference sequence). The CDR3 loop is CASNLGAAGNTEAFF. CDR3 bases: TGTGCCAGCAACCTGGGGGCCGCAGGGAACACTGAAGCTTTCTTT.

V gene TRBV30 combines with J gene TRBJ2-6; D gene ambiguous. V was pared by 3 bases and J by 0 bases, with 15 bases between. CDR3 length: 17 amino acids. Looked up from germline, CDR1 is GTSNPN and CDR2 is SVGIG (reference sequence). The CDR3 DNA is TGTGCCTGGAGCGCAAGCCGAACTAACTCTGGGGCCAACGTCCTGACTTTC. Amino acid sequence: CAWSASRTNSGANVLTF. Looking up the rest from reference TRBV30 and TRBJ2-6 gives the full variable domain: SQTIHQWPATLVQPVGSPLSLECTVEGTSNPNLYWYRQAAGRGLQLLFYSVGIGQISSEVPQNLSASRPQDRQFILSSKKLLLSDSGFYLCAWSASRTNSGANVLTFGAGSRLTVL.

The V call is TRBV13, the J call TRBJ1-1, with TRBD1 matching 7 bases. The trim removed 5 bases at V and 1 base at J, leaving 4 bases unmatched. Germline loops: CDR1 PRHDT, CDR2 FYEKMQ (reference sequence). The CDR3 runs to 14 residues. The CDR3 DNA reads as TGTGCCAGCAGCCGCAGGGGGGAGAACACTGAAGCTTTCTTT. This encodes CASSRRGENTEAFF. Full variable domain (remainder filled in from reference TRBV13 and TRBJ1-1): AAGVIQSPRHLIKEKRETATLKCYPIPRHDTVYWYQQGPGQDPQFLISFYEKMQSDKGSIPDRFSAQQFSDYHSELNMSSLELGDSALYFCASSRRGENTEAFFGQGTRLTVV.

V usage is TRBV19 and J usage is TRBJ1-2; possibly TRBD1 for D (5 bases). CDR1 and CDR2 (germline): LNHDA, SQIVND (reference sequence). V was trimmed by 6 bases and J by 5 bases, leaving 16 bases between them. This CDR3 has 14 residues. DNA of the CDR3: TGTGCCAGTAGACCCGATGAGGGGAGGTATGGCTACACCTTC. Translated: CASRPDEGRYGYTF.

The genes are TRBV30 and TRBJ1-2; 8 bases map to TRBD1. The CDR3 has 17 amino acids. The ends lost 1 base at V and 4 bases at J; junction bases unmatched: 14. Looked up from germline, CDR1 is GTSNPN and CDR2 is SVGIG (reference sequence). The CDR3 loop is CAWSAGGAGNTAYGYTF. DNA of the CDR3: TGTGCCTGGAGTGCAGGGGGCGCGGGTAACACGGCCTATGGCTACACCTTC.

CDR3 sequence: CASSFSDRVLYSNQPQHF. CDR3 DNA sequence: TGTGCCAGCAGTTTTTCTGACAGGGTGCTGTATAGCAATCAGCCCCAGCATTTT. This chain uses TRBV28 with TRBJ1-5, with 7 bases lining up with TRBD1. Germline V gene data show CDR1 as MDHEN and CDR2 as SYDVKM. The CDR3 has 18 residues. J gave up 0 bases and V 3 bases, and 11 bases lay outside the gene matches.

The chain joins TRBV9 to TRBJ1-5; 9 nucleotides agree with TRBD1. Germline CDR1 and CDR2: SGDLS and YYNGEE. The V and J ends lost 3 bases and 0 bases, in that order; junction bases with no gene match: 7. The CDR3 totals 17 residues. Here the CDR3 DNA reads TGTGCCAGCAGCGCAGGGACAGGGAAGAATAGCAATCAGCCCCAGCATTTT. Its translation is CASSAGTGKNSNQPQHF.

This clone was detected once. V gene TRBV12-3 or TRBV12-4 combines with J gene TRBJ1-5; a weak D match, TRBD1 (6 bases). The CDR3 has 13 residues. V lost 8 bases to trimming and J lost 4 bases, with 12 bases between them. In DNA form, the CDR3 reads TGTGCCAGCCGGGGGGCGGGAAATCAGCCCCAGCATTTT. It translates to CASRGAGNQPQHF.

The rearrangement uses TRBV3-1 (or the pseudogene TRBV3-2) and TRBJ1-4; TRBD1 might be the D (6 bases). Germline CDR1 LGHDT, CDR2 YNNKEL (reference sequence). Trimming took off 3 bases at V and 8 bases at J, with 13 bases between the two ends. This CDR3 region has 14 residues. DNA for the CDR3: TGTGCCAGCAGCCATCGAGGGGGGGGCGAAAAACTGTTTTTT. Its protein is CASSHRGGGEKLFF.

This clone was seen just once. The chain joins TRBV3-1 (or the pseudogene TRBV3-2) to TRBJ1-1, with D possibly being TRBD1 (6 bases). Germline CDR1 is LGHDT and CDR2 is YNNKEL (reference sequence). The CDR3 runs to 13 residues. V gave up 0 bases and J gave up 11 bases, with 13 bases separating them. As DNA, the CDR3 is TGTGCCAGCAGCCAAGATTCGGGGGGCACGGCTTTCTTT. Translated, it gives CASSQDSGGTAFF.

The chain carries TRBV30 and TRBJ1-5, with D tentatively TRBD1 (6 bases). The CDR3 covers 12 residues. Trimming removed 4 bases from V and 6 bases from J, with 10 bases in between. Germline V gives CDR1 GTSNPN, CDR2 SVGIG (reference sequence). CDR3 in DNA: TGTGCCTGGAACAGGGAGGGTCAGCCCCAGCATTTT. As protein: CAWNREGQPQHF.

The gene calls are TRBV7-3 and TRBJ1-2, with D perhaps TRBD1 (5 bases). The germline CDR1 and CDR2 sequences are SGHTA and FQGTGA. The germline V and J ends were trimmed by 6 bases and 3 bases, with 17 bases remaining between them. The CDR3 totals 15 residues. The CDR3 loop reads CASSTTGGGDYGYTF. CDR3 nucleotides: TGTGCCAGCAGTACCACTGGGGGAGGGGACTATGGCTACACCTTC.

This clone was recorded a few times. The chain employs TRBV30 and TRBJ1-5; TRBD1 is a possible D gene (6 bases). Trimming stripped 1 base from V and 9 bases from J, with 16 bases between. The CDR3 sequence is 14 residues long. Looked up from germline, CDR1 is GTSNPN and CDR2 is SVGIG (reference sequence). The CDR3 DNA reads as TGTGCCTGGAGTGATAGCATCGGACAGAGGCCCCAGCATTTT. This codes for CAWSDSIGQRPQHF. The full variable domain, with the rest looked up from reference TRBV30 and TRBJ1-5, is SQTIHQWPATLVQPVGSPLSLECTVEGTSNPNLYWYRQAAGRGLQLLFYSVGIGQISSEVPQNLSASRPQDRQFILSSKKLLLSDSGFYLCAWSDSIGQRPQHFGDGTRLSIL.

This rearrangement joins TRBV5-4 to TRBJ1-2; 8 bases map to TRBD1. The CDR3 length is 14 residues. V shed 5 bases, J shed 4 bases, and the junction held 7 bases outside the gene matches. Germline assignment: CDR1 SGHNT and CDR2 YYREEE (reference sequence). In DNA, the CDR3 is TGTGCCAGCAGACAACAGGGGGAAGGCTATGGCTACACCTTC. It codes for CASRQQGEGYGYTF.

This clone has just one count. The chain carries TRBV19 and TRBJ2-1; no reliable D call. Germline V lookup: CDR1 LNHDA, CDR2 SQIVND (reference sequence). The germline V and J ends were trimmed by 1 base and 2 bases, with 9 bases remaining between them. The CDR3 spans 15 residues. CDR3 nucleotides: TGTGCCAGTAGTATAGCGCGGCTTACCTACAATGAGCAGTTCTTC. This sequence encodes CASSIARLTYNEQFF. The full variable domain, completed using reference TRBV19 and TRBJ2-1, is DGGITQSPKYLFRKEGQNVTLSCEQNLNHDAMYWYRQDPGQGLRLIYYSQIVNDFQKGDIAEGYSVSREKKESFPLTVTSAQKNPTAFYLCASSIARLTYNEQFFGPGTRLTVL.

This chain joins TRBV5-8 and TRBJ2-1; TRBD2 is a possible D gene (5 bases). Germline CDR1 and CDR2: SGHTS and YDEGEE. There are 13 residues in the CDR3. The V gene lost 4 bases and the J gene lost 5 bases, with 10 bases spanning the gap. The DNA for the CDR3 is TGTGCCAGCAGCCGTGGAGGAAACAATGAGCAGTTCTTC. This encodes CASSRGGNNEQFF.

This rearrangement joins TRBV6-5 to TRBJ2-2; possibly TRBD1 for D (5 bases). The CDR3 consists of 16 residues. Germline CDR1 and CDR2: MNHEY and SVGAGI. V lost 2 bases to trimming and J lost 1 base, with 11 bases between them. CDR3 protein: CASSYGWTRNTGELFF. Here the CDR3 DNA reads TGTGCCAGCAGTTACGGCTGGACACGGAACACCGGGGAGCTGTTTTTT.

The sample holds a few counts of this clone. The rearrangement links TRBV3-1 (or the pseudogene TRBV3-2) to TRBJ1-2, with no clear D. The ends were cut back, 0 bases at V and 4 bases at J, with 6 bases in the middle. The CDR3 sequence is 13 residues long. Germline lookup yields CDR1 LGHDT and CDR2 YNNKEL (reference sequence). The CDR3 loop reads CASSQEGGYGYTF. Written as DNA, the CDR3 is TGTGCCAGCAGCCAAGAAGGAGGCTATGGCTACACCTTC.

CDR3 amino acids: CASSPGTGVPGYTF. The CDR3 region has the DNA TGTGCCAGCAGCCCCGGGACAGGGGTTCCGGGCTACACCTTC. The chain employs TRBV7-8 and TRBJ1-2, with 10 nucleotides matching TRBD1. J was trimmed by 8 bases and V by 5 bases; bases with no gene match: 8. The CDR3 sequence is 14 residues long. Germline V gene lookup returns CDR1 SGHVS and CDR2 FQNEAQ.

This clone is a singleton in its sample. The chain uses TRBV10-3 and TRBJ2-3; possible D gene TRBD1, 6 bases. CDR3 length: 13 amino acids. V gave up 10 bases and J gave up 4 bases, with 15 bases separating them. CDR1 and CDR2 (germline): ENHRY, SYGVKD. This CDR3 is CASTGNSADTQYF. CDR3 nucleotide sequence: TGTGCCAGCACAGGGAATTCGGCAGATACGCAGTATTTT.

The CDR3 sequence: CAWSAFPRLNEQFF. The CDR3 nucleotides are TGTGCCTGGAGTGCCTTCCCGCGGCTCAATGAGCAGTTCTTC. The chain uses TRBV30 and TRBJ2-1; D unclear. There are 14 residues in the CDR3. Per the germline V gene, CDR1 is GTSNPN and CDR2 is SVGIG (reference sequence). V was shortened by 1 base and J by 6 bases, with 13 bases between the two germline ends.

The rearrangement links TRBV7-7 to TRBJ2-5; D is possibly TRBD2 (5 bases). V lost 3 bases and J lost 2, with 13 bases in between. The CDR3 extends over 15 amino acids. CDR1 and CDR2 (germline): SSHAT, FNYEAQ (reference sequence). The CDR3 DNA is TGTGCCAGCAGCTTTTTGGGCGGACTTCAAGAGACCCAGTACTTC. It codes for CASSFLGGLQETQYF.